This T cell receptor beta chain was identified in a study of a mutant IDH1 vaccine in newly diagnosed glioma. About the study: Treated patients, averaging around 40 years, were roughly 60% male and around 38% female. Those enrolled had earlier been treated with radiotherapy, temozolomide, or both, mostly both. Study conclusions and caveats: Changes in the top peripheral T cell clonotypes seemingly had no bearing on pseudoprogression.

Comments on this clone: Its matching antigen is unknown.

Measured with immunoSEQ multiplex PCR; TCRdb has only the in-frame clones, and not every one. The repertoire consists of under 35,000 clones, with more than 85% occurring once and the leading ten covering over 4%. Noted time point: baseline, week 1 (first vaccination visit). The sample's treatment: pre-vaccination baseline after standard-of-care therapy. Each of the donors came in with new WHO grade 3 or 4 astrocytomas that were IDH1-mutant and ATRX-lost. This CDR3 region has 13 residues. The ends were cut back, 1 base at V and 6 bases at J, with 7 bases in the middle. Germline V gives CDR1 MGHRA, CDR2 YSYEKL.

The receptor was isolated from a woman in her thirties or forties with glioma. The sequencing used PBMCs, collected from a glioma patient treated with radiotherapy, temozolomide or both. The rearrangement links TRBV4-1 to TRBJ1-5; unclear D gene. CDR3 in amino acids: CASSQVGGQPQHF. Written as DNA, the CDR3 is TGCGCCAGCAGCCAAGTGGGAGGTCAGCCCCAGCATTTT.